A single TCR beta chain is shown here with its context. V dropped 6 bases and J dropped 1; count of bases not matched to a gene: 9. This CDR3 has 15 residues. The data stem from a study of identical twins. A single record per CDR3 protein comes from TCRdb applying MiXCR to the 5' RACE reads. The profile shows 140,000 to 150,000 distinct CDR3 sequences, roughly 3.5% of them singletons. The TCR was taken from a young man in good health. The sample taken for sequencing was memory T cells sorted from blood. This rearrangement joins TRBV12-3 or TRBV12-4 to TRBJ2-7, with TRBD1 identical over 7 bases. CDR3 in DNA: TGTGCCAGCAGCCCACACTCGGGACAGTCCTACGAGCAGTACGTC. Its protein product is CASSPHSGQSYEQYV.